The 10 T cell receptor beta chains below come from one sample, sequenced in a study of tumor and adjacent non-tumor tissue in lung cancer. A modified ARM-PCR protocol with three rounds of nested PCR amplified TCRbeta. TCRdb recomputed calls from the multiplex PCR reads with MiXCR, one row per CDR3 protein. This table holds 110,000 or so distinct CDR3 sequences, 50% to 70% found once. The template was RNA from unsorted bulk tissue. The normal lung tissue was taken more than 3 cm from the tumor edge. The source material was distant non-tumor lung tissue. Every receptor here comes from a man between 60 and 70 years old with non-small cell lung cancer.

As for this clonotype: This is likely a read error, given that the CDR3 carries no conserved phenylalanine or tryptophan at its end. This rearrangement joins TRBV11-1 to TRBJ2-1; perhaps TRBD2 as D (6 bases). Trimming shortened V by 5 bases and J by 5 bases, and 16 bases separated the two germline ends. The CDR3 length is 15 residues. The germline CDR1 and CDR2 sequences are SGHAT and FQDESV (reference sequence). The CDR3 region has the DNA TGTGCCAGCAGCCTCGGGGGTCAGAGTCACAATGAGCAGTTCCTC. This codes for CASSLGGQSHNEQFL.

Many counts were recorded for this clonotype. V usage is TRBV20-1 and J usage is TRBJ1-1; a weak D match, TRBD1 (6 bases). In germline, CDR1 is DFQATT, CDR2 SNEGSKA (reference sequence). Trimming shortened V by 0 bases and J by 2 bases, and 16 bases separated the two germline ends. CDR3 size: 16 residues. For the CDR3, the DNA is TGCAGTGCTAGAGATGGGGGCAGGGGCGGTAACACTGAAGCTTTCTTT. It encodes CSARDGGRGGNTEAFF.

The chain has TRBV5-1 and TRBJ1-5; D is undetermined. Between the trimmed V and J ends, which lost 4 bases and 0 bases, there was a span of 11 bases. This CDR3 spans 15 amino acids. Per germline, CDR1 SGHRS and CDR2 YFSETQ. DNA of the CDR3: TGCGCCAGCAGCGTGGACGGGAATAGCAATCAGCCCCAGCATTTT. This encodes CASSVDGNSNQPQHF. Supplemented by reference TRBV5-1 and TRBJ1-5, the full variable domain reads KAGVTQTPRYLIKTRGQQVTLSCSPISGHRSVSWYQQTPGQGLQFLFEYFSETQRNKGNFPGRFSGRQFSNSRSEMNVSTLELGDSALYLCASSVDGNSNQPQHFGDGTRLSIL.

This chain links TRBV2 with TRBJ2-7; 8 bases are shared with TRBD1. After removal of 5 bases from V and 6 bases from J, the junction contained 3 bases not matched to a gene. This CDR3 region has 12 residues. Germline V CDR1 and CDR2: SNHLY, FYNNEI. Here the CDR3 reads CASSQTGAEQYF. CDR3 coding DNA: TGTGCCAGCAGTCAGACAGGGGCCGAGCAGTACTTC.

Turning to this clonotype: This may stem from a read error, because a much larger clone lies one nucleotide away. The rearrangement joins TRBV28 to TRBJ2-5, with 7 bases fitting TRBD1. CDR3 size: 15 residues. CDR1 MDHEN and CDR2 SYDVKM come from the germline V gene. The CDR3 sequence is CASSQQRGQQDTQYF. As DNA, the CDR3 is TGTGCCAGCAGCCAACAAAGGGGACAGCAAGATACCCAGTACTTC.

In the case of this clonotype: A junction end diverges from the germline sequence, so it may reflect a read error. The chain is built from TRBV11-2 and TRBJ1-4; 10 nucleotides agree with TRBD1. The CDR3 has 16 amino acids. Germline CDR1 and CDR2: SGHAT and FQNNGV. CDR3 sequence reads: CASSPRNGQGGGKLFF. DNA of the CDR3: TGTGCTAGCAGCCCCCGTAACGGACAGGGGGGTGGAAAACTGTTTTTT.

Turning to this clonotype: Relative to the germline gene, one junction end is altered; a read error may explain this. The chain recombines TRBV6-6 with TRBJ2-1; possibly TRBD1 for D (6 bases). The CDR3 spans 15 residues. In germline, CDR1 is MNHNY, CDR2 SVGAGI (reference sequence). CDR3 loop: CASSSTGWEYNEQLF. CDR3 nucleotide sequence: TGTGCCAGCAGTTCCACAGGGTGGGAATACAATGAGCAGCTCTTC.

Regarding this clonotype: The germline gene is not matched at one end of the junction; a read error may be the cause. The chain employs TRBV11-1 and TRBJ2-3, with D perhaps TRBD2 (6 bases). Germline V gives CDR1 SGHAT, CDR2 FQDESV (reference sequence). This CDR3 spans 12 amino acids. CDR3 region: CATRGGSDTQDF. Written as DNA, the CDR3 is TGTGCCACGCGGGGAGGTTCGGATACACAGGATTTT.

The CDR3 DNA reads as TGTGCCAGTAGTAGCTCGCGGGAGCTGTTTTTT. It specifies CASSSSRELFF. The V call is TRBV19, the J call TRBJ2-2; D remains ambiguous. The germline V gene has CDR1 LNHDA and CDR2 SQIVND (reference sequence). V was shortened by 4 bases and J by 9 bases, with 6 bases between the two germline ends. The CDR3 runs 11 residues.

The gene calls are TRBV6-2 or TRBV6-3 and TRBJ1-5; 7 bases are shared with TRBD1. This CDR3 has 17 residues. The germline V gene encodes CDR1 MNHEY and CDR2 SVGEGT. Trimming cost V 5 bases and J 7 bases; bases outside gene matches: 17. CDR3 in amino acids: CASSRRAHRGLYQPQHF. The CDR3, as DNA: TGTGCCAGCAGTCGAAGAGCTCACAGGGGATTATACCAGCCCCAGCATTTT.